Below, 2 T cell receptor beta chains from the same sample are listed, as sequenced in a study of graft-versus-host responses after intestinal transplantation. Measured with immunoSEQ multiplex PCR; TCRdb has only the in-frame clones, and not every one. The table includes some 39,000 clones, 85% to 90% detected once. The starting material was PBMCs, obtained 260 to 280 days after transplant. The receptors originated from a human patient who received an intestinal transplant, so some T cells may come from the graft donor.

This chain joins TRBV5-4 and TRBJ1-1; TRBD1 matches at 8 bases. The CDR3 covers 16 residues. Germline V gene sequence: CDR1 SGHNT, CDR2 YYREEE (reference sequence). V lost 0 bases and J lost 6; bases outside the gene matches: 10. CDR3 in amino acids: CASSLGSGGAAPEAFF. The DNA of the CDR3 is TGTGCCAGCAGCTTGGGGTCAGGGGGCGCAGCCCCTGAAGCTTTCTTT.

This clone was seen a single time. The chain is built from TRBV10-1 and TRBJ1-2, with D possibly being TRBD1 (5 bases). This CDR3 is built from 12 residues. Trimming removed 7 bases at V and 5 bases at J, with 11 bases between. In germline, CDR1 is WNHNN, CDR2 SYGVQD (reference sequence). The CDR3, as DNA: TGCGCCAGCAAAGAGACAGCGTATGGCTACACCTTC. This encodes CASKETAYGYTF.